This is a list of T cell receptor beta chains from one sample in a study of T cells in tuberculosis. The table came from immunoSEQ multiplex PCR; TCRdb's copy has only in-frame clones and leaves some out. The sample shows 25,000 to 35,000 clones, 92% of them seen only once. This material consisted of PBMCs, taken at tuberculosis diagnosis. These receptors were obtained from an adult with tuberculosis. Each CDR3 is given with its conserved first and last residue. Clone size is not always given. Where it is, it says once, few, many or a class for expanded clones.

clone_size v_call cdr3_aa
NA TRBV19 CASSTYSGRPADTQYF
NA TRBV27 CASSFLAGDNNEQFF
NA TRBV6-6 CASSVAGVDEQFF
NA TRBV4-3 CASSQDSTDFLTGELFF
NA TRBV19 CASTRFGQRGGLDTQYF
once TRBV4-1 CASSQDLGVEYF
once TRBV4-1 CASSHRGGDEKLFF
NA TRBV4-3 CASSPRRGQETQYF
NA TRBV21-1 CASLKTSGSYEQYF
NA TRBV7-6 CASSWTSGGGVTGELFF
NA TRBV19 CASSPRQGEAGNTIYF
NA TRBV2 CASSLQGVSNQPQHF
NA TRBV29-1 CSVLQGGGGFGYGYTF
NA TRBV19 CATTDRNRNYGYTF
NA TRBV5-6 CASSLEVSGNSGNTIYF
NA TRBV27 CASSLYRAGGYNEQFF